This TCR beta chain was retrieved from a study of tumor-infiltrating lymphocytes in localized non-small cell lung cancer. The wider study: Some samples were collected after neoadjuvant chemotherapy; smokers, never-smokers and several histologies were included.

Study findings and constraints: No T-cell fraction difference was seen between IM1 and IM2 tumors. Each assay used a separate piece of the same tissue. Available tissue quantity limited TCR sequencing to a patient subset.

CDR1 MDHEN and CDR2 SYDVKM come from the germline V gene. The ends were cut back, 2 bases at V and 2 bases at J, with 13 bases in the middle. The CDR3 has 15 residues. A single count supports this clone. Its cognate antigen is unknown. Sequencing used immunoSEQ multiplex PCR; TCRdb keeps in-frame clones, though not all of them. The profile shows about 8,900 clones, approximately 70% of them singletons. The TCR comes from a human donor with non-small cell lung cancer. This chain joins TRBV28 and TRBJ2-7; D might be TRBD1 (6 bases). The specimen sequenced was uninvolved lung tissue not adjacent to the tumor. CDR3 DNA sequence: TGTGCCAGCAGTTTACTGGGGGCAACGGCCTACGAGCAGTACTTC. Translated: CASSLLGATAYEQYF. Variable domain in full (rest from reference TRBV28 and TRBJ2-7): DVKVTQSSRYLVKRTGEKVFLECVQDMDHENMFWYRQDPGLGLRLIYFSYDVKMKEKGDIPEGYSVSREKKERFSLILESASTNQTSMYLCASSLLGATAYEQYFGPGTRLTVT.